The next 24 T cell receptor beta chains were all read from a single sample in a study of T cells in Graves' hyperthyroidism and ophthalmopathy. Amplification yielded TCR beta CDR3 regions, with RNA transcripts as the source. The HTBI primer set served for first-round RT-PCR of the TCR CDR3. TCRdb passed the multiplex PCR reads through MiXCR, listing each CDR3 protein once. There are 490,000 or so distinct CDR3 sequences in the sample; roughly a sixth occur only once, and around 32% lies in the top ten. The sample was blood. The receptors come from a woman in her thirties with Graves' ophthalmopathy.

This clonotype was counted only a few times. The chain's CDR3 is CSASELVFPDTQYF. The CDR3 nucleotides read TGCAGTGCTAGTGAACTAGTATTCCCAGATACGCAGTATTTT. This chain connects TRBV20-1 to TRBJ2-3; D possibly corresponds to TRBD2 (5 bases). Germline V gene data show CDR1 as DFQATT and CDR2 as SNEGSKA (reference sequence). V lost 3 bases to trimming and J lost 4 bases, with 14 bases between them. The CDR3 is made up of 14 amino acids.

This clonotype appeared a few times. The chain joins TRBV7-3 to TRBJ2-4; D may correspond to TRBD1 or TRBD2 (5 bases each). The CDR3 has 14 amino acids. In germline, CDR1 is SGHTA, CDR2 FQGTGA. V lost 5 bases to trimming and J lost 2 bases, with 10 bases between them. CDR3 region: CASSPGTSKNIQYF. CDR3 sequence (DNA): TGTGCCAGCAGCCCAGGGACCTCCAAAAACATTCAGTACTTC.

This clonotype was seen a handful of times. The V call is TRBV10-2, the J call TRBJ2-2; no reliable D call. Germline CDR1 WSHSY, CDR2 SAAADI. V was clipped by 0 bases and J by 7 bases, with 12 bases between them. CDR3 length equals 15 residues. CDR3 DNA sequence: TGCGCCAGCAGTGAGTCTGGGCTAGTTGGCGGGGAGCTGTTTTTT. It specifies CASSESGLVGGELFF.

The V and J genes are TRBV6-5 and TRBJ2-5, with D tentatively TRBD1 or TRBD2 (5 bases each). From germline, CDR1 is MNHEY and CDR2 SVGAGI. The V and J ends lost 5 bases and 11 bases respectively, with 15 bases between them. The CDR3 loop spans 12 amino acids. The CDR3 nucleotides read TGTGCCAGCAGTATATTCGTAGGGGAGCAGTACTTC. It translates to CASSIFVGEQYF.

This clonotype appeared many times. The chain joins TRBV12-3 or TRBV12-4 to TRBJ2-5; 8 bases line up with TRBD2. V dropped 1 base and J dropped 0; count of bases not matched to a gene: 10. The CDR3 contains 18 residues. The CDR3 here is CASSLGWLTSDNQETQYF. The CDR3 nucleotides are TGTGCCAGCAGTTTAGGGTGGTTGACTAGCGACAACCAAGAGACCCAGTACTTC.

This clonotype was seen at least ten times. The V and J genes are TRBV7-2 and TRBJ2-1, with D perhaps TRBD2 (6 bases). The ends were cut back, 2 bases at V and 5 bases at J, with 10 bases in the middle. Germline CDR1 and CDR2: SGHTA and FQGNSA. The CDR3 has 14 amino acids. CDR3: CASSLWDSDNEQFF. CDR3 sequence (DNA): TGTGCCAGCAGCTTATGGGACTCGGACAATGAGCAGTTCTTC.

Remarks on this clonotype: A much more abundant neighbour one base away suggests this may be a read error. This CDR3 reads CASSLGREPGNTQYF. CDR3 in DNA: TGTGCCAGCAGCTTAGGAAGAGAACCGGGGAACACTCAGTACTTC. This sequence joins TRBV7-2 and TRBJ2-4; the D gene is possibly TRBD2 (5 bases). Germline CDR1 SGHTA, CDR2 FQGNSA. This CDR3 has 15 residues.

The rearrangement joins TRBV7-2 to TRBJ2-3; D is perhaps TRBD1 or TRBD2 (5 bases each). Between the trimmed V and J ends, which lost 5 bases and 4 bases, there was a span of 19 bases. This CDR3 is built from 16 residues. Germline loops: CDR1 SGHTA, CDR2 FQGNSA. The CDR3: CASSPAGGLGPDTQYF. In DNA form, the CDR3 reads TGTGCCAGCAGCCCGGCCGGAGGACTGGGGCCAGATACGCAGTATTTT.

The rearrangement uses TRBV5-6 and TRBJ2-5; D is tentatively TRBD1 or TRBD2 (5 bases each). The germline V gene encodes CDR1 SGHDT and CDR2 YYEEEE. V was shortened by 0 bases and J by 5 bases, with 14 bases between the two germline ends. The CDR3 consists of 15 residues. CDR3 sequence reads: CASSLEGVGVETQYF. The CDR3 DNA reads TGTGCCAGCAGCTTGGAAGGTGTGGGGGTCGAGACCCAGTACTTC.

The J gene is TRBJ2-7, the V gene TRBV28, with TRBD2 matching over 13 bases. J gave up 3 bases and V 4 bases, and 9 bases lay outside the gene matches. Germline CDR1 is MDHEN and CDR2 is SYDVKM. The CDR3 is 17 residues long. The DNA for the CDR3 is TGTGCCAGCAGTTCTGGGACTAGCGGGAATATCGTCTACGAGCAGTACTTC. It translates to CASSSGTSGNIVYEQYF.

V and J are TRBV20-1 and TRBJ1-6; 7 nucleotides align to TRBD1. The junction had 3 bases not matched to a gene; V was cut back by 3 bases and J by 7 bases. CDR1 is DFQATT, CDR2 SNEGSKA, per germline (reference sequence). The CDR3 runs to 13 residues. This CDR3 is CSARPTGNSPLHF. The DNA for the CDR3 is TGCAGTGCTAGGCCGACAGGGAATTCACCCCTCCACTTT.

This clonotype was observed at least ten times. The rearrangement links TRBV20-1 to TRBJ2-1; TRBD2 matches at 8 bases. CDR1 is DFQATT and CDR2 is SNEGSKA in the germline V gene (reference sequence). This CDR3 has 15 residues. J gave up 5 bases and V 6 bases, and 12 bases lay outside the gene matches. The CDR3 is CSAGPAGTSHNEQFF. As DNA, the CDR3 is TGCAGTGCCGGGCCCGCCGGGACTAGTCACAATGAGCAGTTCTTC.

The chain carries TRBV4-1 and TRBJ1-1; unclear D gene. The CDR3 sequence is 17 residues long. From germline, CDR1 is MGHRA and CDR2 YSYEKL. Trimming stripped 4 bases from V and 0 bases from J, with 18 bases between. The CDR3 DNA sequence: TGCGCCAGCAGCCGACTCGAGGGAAGCTCGCTGAACACTGAAGCTTTCTTT. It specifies CASSRLEGSSLNTEAFF.

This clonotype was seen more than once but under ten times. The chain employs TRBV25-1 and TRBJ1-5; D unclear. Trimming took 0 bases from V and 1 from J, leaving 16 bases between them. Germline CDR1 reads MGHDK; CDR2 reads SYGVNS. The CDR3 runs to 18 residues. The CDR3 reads CASSEYKEGEGSNQPQHF. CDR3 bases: TGTGCCAGCAGTGAATATAAGGAGGGAGAAGGGAGCAATCAGCCCCAGCATTTT. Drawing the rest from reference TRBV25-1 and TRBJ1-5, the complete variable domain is EADIYQTPRYLVIGTGKKITLECSQTMGHDKMYWYQQDPGMELHLIHYSYGVNSTEKGDLSSESTVSRIRTEHFPLTLESARPSHTSQYLCASSEYKEGEGSNQPQHFGDGTRLSIL.

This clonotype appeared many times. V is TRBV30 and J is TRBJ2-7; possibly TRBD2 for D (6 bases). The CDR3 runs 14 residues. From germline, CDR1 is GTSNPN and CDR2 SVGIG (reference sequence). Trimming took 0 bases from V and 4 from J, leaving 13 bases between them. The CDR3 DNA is TGTGCCTGGAGTGTGGGCAGGAGGGGATACGAGCAGTACTTC. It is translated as CAWSVGRRGYEQYF.

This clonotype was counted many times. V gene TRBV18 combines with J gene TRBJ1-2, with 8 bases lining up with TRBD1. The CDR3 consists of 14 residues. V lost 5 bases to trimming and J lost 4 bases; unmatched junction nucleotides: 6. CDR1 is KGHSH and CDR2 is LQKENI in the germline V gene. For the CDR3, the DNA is TGTGCCAGCTCAACACTCGGACAGGGCTATGGCTACACCTTC. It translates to CASSTLGQGYGYTF. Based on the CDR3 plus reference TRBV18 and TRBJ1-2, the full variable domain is NAGVMQNPRHLVRRRGQEARLRCSPMKGHSHVYWYRQLPEEGLKFMVYLQKENIIDESGMPKERFSAEFPKEGPSILRIQQVVRGDSAAYFCASSTLGQGYGYTFGSGTRLTVV.

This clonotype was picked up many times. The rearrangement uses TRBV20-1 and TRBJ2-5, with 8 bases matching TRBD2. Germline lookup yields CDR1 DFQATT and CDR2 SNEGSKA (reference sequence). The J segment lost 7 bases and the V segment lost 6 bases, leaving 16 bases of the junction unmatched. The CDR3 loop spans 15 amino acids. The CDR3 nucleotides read TGCAGTGCCCAGGTGGTGAGCGGGGGACGGGGGACCCAGTACTTC. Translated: CSAQVVSGGRGTQYF.

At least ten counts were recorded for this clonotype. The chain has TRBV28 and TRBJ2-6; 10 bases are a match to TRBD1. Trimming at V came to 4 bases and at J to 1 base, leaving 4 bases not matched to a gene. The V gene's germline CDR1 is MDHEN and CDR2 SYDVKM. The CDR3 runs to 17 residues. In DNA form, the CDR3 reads TGTGCCAGCAGTTCCGGACAGGGGGTTTCTGGGGCCAACGTCCTGACTTTC. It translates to CASSSGQGVSGANVLTF.

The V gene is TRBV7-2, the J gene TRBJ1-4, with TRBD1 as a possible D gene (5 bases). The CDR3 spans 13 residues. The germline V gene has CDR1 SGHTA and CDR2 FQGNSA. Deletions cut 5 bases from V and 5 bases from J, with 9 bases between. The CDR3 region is CASSRQTNEKLFF. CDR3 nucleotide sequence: TGTGCCAGCAGCCGACAGACGAATGAAAAACTGTTTTTT. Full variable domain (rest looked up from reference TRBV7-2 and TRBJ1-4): GAGVSQSPSNKVTEKGKDVELRCDPISGHTALYWYRQSLGQGLEFLIYFQGNSAPDKSGLPSDRFSAERTGGSVSTLTIQRTQQEDSAVYLCASSRQTNEKLFFGSGTQLSVL.

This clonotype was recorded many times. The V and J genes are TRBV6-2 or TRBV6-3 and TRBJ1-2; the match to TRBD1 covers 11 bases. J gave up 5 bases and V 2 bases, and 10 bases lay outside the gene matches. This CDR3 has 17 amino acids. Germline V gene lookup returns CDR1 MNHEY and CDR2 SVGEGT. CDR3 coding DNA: TGTGCCAGCAGTTACGGATGGGGACAGGGGGACTCTTATGGCTACACCTTC. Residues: CASSYGWGQGDSYGYTF.

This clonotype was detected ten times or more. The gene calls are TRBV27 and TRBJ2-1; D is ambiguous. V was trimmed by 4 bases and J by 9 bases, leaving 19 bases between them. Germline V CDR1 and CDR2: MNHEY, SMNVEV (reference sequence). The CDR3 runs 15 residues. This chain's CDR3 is CASSSLPSASGEQFF. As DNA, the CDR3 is TGTGCCAGCAGTTCACTACCTTCGGCGTCGGGTGAGCAGTTCTTC.

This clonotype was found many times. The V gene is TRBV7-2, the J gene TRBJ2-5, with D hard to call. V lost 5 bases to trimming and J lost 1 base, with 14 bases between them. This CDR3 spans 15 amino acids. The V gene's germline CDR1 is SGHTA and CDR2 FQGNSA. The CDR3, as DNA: TGTGCCAGCAGCAGAGGACCTTATATCCAAGAGACCCAGTACTTC. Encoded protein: CASSRGPYIQETQYF.

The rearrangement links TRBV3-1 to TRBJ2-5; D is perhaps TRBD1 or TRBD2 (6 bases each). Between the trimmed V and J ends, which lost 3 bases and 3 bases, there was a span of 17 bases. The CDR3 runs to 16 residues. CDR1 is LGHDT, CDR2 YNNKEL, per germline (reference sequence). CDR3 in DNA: TGTGCCAGCAGCCATCTCCGGGGGCCCCAAAAAGAGACCCAGTACTTC. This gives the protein CASSHLRGPQKETQYF.

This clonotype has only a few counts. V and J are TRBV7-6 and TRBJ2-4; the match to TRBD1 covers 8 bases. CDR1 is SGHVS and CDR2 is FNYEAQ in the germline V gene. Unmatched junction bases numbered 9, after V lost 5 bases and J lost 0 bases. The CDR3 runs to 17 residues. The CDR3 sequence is CASSDRDRSLAKNIQYF. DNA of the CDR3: TGTGCCAGCAGCGATCGGGACAGGTCCCTAGCCAAAAACATTCAGTACTTC.